This T cell receptor (beta chain) was recorded in a study of T-cell memory formation after mild COVID-19. Study information: Each donor largely had its own TCR clusters. Study-wide results and limits: Several responding clones turned up in pre-infection memory, indicating that cross-reactive memory may have taken part. Clones that contracted clustered mainly in CM and EM if CD4+ and in EMRA if CD8+.

On this clonotype: Its specificity is not known.

A 5'RACE reaction primed in the constant segment made cDNA libraries of TCR alpha and TCR beta, and these carried sample barcodes and UMIs. MiXCR, applied by TCRdb to the 5' RACE reads, yields one record per CDR3 protein. The sample consists of roughly 510,000 distinct CDR3 sequences, approximately 15% of them appearing once. Germline values: CDR1 KGHDR, CDR2 SFDVKD. After removal of 2 bases from V and 2 bases from J, the junction contained 16 bases not matched to a gene. The CDR3 loop spans 19 amino acids. The source is an adult woman who had mild COVID-19 (a few samples of this study predate the infection). Cell type and time point are not known. The material sequenced was PBMCs or a T cell subset sorted from them (not recorded which). The rearrangement joins TRBV24-1 to TRBJ2-5, with 7 nucleotides matching TRBD2. In nucleotides, the CDR3 is TGTGCCACCAGTGATTGCAACAGCGGGGCGCGATATCCGCAAGAGACCCAGTACTTC. It specifies CATSDCNSGARYPQETQYF.